This TCR beta chain was sequenced in a study of neurological immune-mediated disorders. With 10-nucleotide random UMIs, 5'RACE was used to make the cDNA. TCRdb used MiXCR to reprocess the 5' RACE reads, holding one entry per CDR3 protein. The sample lists tens of thousands of distinct CDR3 sequences; 11% to 15% were seen once. Findings and caveats of the study: Multiple sclerosis patients had less TCR clonal expansion than even healthy controls, unlike HTLV-1-associated myelopathy. TCR-beta repertoires seemed private in all groups, with no expanded CDR3 amino acid sequences shared.

This clonotype was seen at least ten times. As yet, its antigen is unknown. CDR1 is MDHEN and CDR2 is SYDVKM in the germline V gene. Trimming shortened V by 4 bases and J by 4 bases, and 8 bases separated the two germline ends. The CDR3 has 13 residues. Sequenced input: PBMCs. This sequence joins TRBV28 and TRBJ1-5; TRBD1 is a possible D gene (5 bases). The receptor was derived from a woman aged 45-65 years with HTLV-1-associated myelopathy (HAM/TSP). CDR3 protein: CASSSQVNQPQHF. The CDR3 nucleotides read TGTGCCAGCAGTTCACAGGTAAATCAGCCCCAGCATTTT.